This T cell receptor (beta chain) came from a study of beta chain features in type 1 diabetes (dated by TCRdb to 2017 to 2018). About the investigation overall: Patients and healthy donors did not differ in mean age, gender distribution, total cell number or subset yield. Whereas all 28 donors provided naive and central memory subsets, regulatory and stem cell-like memory subsets were isolated from just 8 patients and roughly 8 healthy donors. A total of 107,917,701 sorted cells were examined across all samples, and the number of cells per subset was strongly correlated with RNA yield. In the study, recently diagnosed type 1 diabetes patients and matched healthy donors were compared on the TCRB repertoires of their sorted circulating CD4+ T cell subsets.

V loses 1 base, J loses 8 bases, and the germline ends lie 8 bases apart. Measured from the cysteine to the phenylalanine, the CDR3 is 12 residues long. Only the CDR3 region is kept as DNA, spanning 36 bases read in frame from base 1. Reading the germline V gene gives CDR1 SGHTA and CDR2 FQGNSA. Each donor gave one peripheral blood draw, averaging around 0.11 L, which was collected into heparinised tubes. Using a panel that included CD45RO, CCR7, CD25, CD127, CD95 and CD27, naive, central memory, regulatory and stem cell-like memory CD4+ T cells were sorted on a BD FACSAria II. All sorted populations exceeded 95% purity. PBMCs were separated immediately by Lymphoprep density gradient centrifugation and were stained directly, without being cultured. Samples were stained and sorted in pairs, with one healthy donor and one patient per experiment, so that batch effects were minimized. The sample holds a few counts of this clone. Its antigen is unknown. Per-nucleotide qualities are absent, and no much larger clonotype sits a single base away. The identical CDR3 is also encoded by other nucleotide sequences in the sample.

All of the isolated RNA was reverse transcribed with the High Capacity cDNA Reverse Transcription Kit, so expressed TCRB transcripts were sequenced. Naive, central memory and regulatory T cell samples underwent deep immunoSEQ sequencing, averaging approximately 3.3 million total reads per sample. Sorted cells were lysed in RLT buffer and RNA was extracted with DNase-treated RNeasy Micro or Mini kits, depending on cell number. Each cell subset was processed separately to prevent cross-contamination, with patient and healthy donor samples processed together. The immunoSEQ multiplex PCR was used to amplify TCRB sequences from cDNA, yielding 87-bp fragments that span the CDR3 region. The amplicons were sequenced using the Illumina HiSeq platform. The authors processed their data as follows. Synthetic template baselines were used to correct PCR bias computationally, reads within Hamming distance 2 were collapsed, and singletons that could not be merged were discarded. Reads were aligned against IMGT to assign V, D and J genes, CDR3 length and insertions or deletions at six rearrangement sites. Within each subset, clonotype counts were normalized to sorted cell number, and only after that were true diversity and Gini coefficients computed with the tcR R package. The overlap coefficient, calculated on TCRB nucleotide sequences, was used to quantify repertoire sharing. The table comes from immuneACCESS by way of TCRdb, which keeps in-frame sequences with V and J called. Part of the clones is missing from these tables; in studies checked, under half for an unresolved V gene and the rest for unknown reasons. For V, J and clone size, that table is used; D and trimming come from the DNA. This sample comprises a few hundred thousand clones, 8.5% to 10% of them detected only once. The top ten constitute around 0.66% of the sample.

Overall study outcomes, separate from this receptor: Because cDNA rather than genomic DNA was sequenced, highly expressing activated cells could have been over-represented, although no difference in activation and CD3 levels was found between groups. Fewer insertions and more nucleotide deletions at VDJ recombination sites were observed in patients with type 1 diabetes, implying thymic rearrangement abnormalities. PCR may preferentially amplify shorter templates, but because patient and control samples were amplified and corrected together, any resulting skew would affect both groups equally. Naive, central memory and regulatory TCRB repertoires appeared to be more similar among patients than among healthy donors. Because the HLA sub-analyses included only small numbers of individuals, any influence of HLA type on TCRB rearrangement was left unresolved. In all four CD4+ subsets, TCRB CDR3 length was moderately but significantly shorter in type 1 diabetes patients.

The sequencing sample was made of central memory CD4+ T cells from blood. The sequence came from a man aged 30 to 45 with type 1 diabetes. The V gene is TRBV7-2 and the J gene is TRBJ1-1; no D gene is confidently identified. The nucleotides read TGTGCCAGCAGCTTAGTAGTACAGGAAGCTTTCTTT. It is translated as CASSLVVQEAFF.